The 30 T cell receptor beta chains in this list originate from one sample, sequenced in a study of tumor-infiltrating lymphocytes in primary liver carcinoma. The researchers produced TCR beta cDNA from approximately 0.45 ug total RNA with a constant-region primer. Researchers made the TCR beta libraries by running three nested multiplex PCR rounds with slightly modified ARM-PCR. Use of TRBV1-TRBV30 forward primers with a C-beta reverse primer characterized the first two PCR rounds, which lasted about 10 cycles each. Via MiXCR, TCRdb re-called the multiplex PCR reads, giving one row per CDR3 protein. The sample shows a few hundred thousand distinct CDR3 sequences, about 50% of them seen only once. They got blood RNA out of unsorted whole blood and also pulled out germline DNA. Sequencing was performed on peripheral blood. Every receptor here comes from a woman aged 30 to 39 with primary liver carcinoma and hepatitis B virus infection.

The chain recombines TRBV7-8 with TRBJ2-3, with D uncertain. TRBJ1-5 matches the DNA end more closely, so the J call is doubtful. The CDR3 contains 14 residues. In germline, CDR1 is SGHVS, CDR2 FQNEAQ. The CDR3 protein is CASSPKSAGDTQHF. The CDR3 nucleotides read TGTGCCAGCAGCCCCAAATCGGCGGGAGATACGCAGCATTTT.

For this clonotype: A much larger clone is a single base away; this may be a read error. The chain couples TRBV29-1 to TRBJ1-2, with a weak D call TRBD1 (5 bases). From germline, CDR1 is SQVTM and CDR2 ANQGSEA. The CDR3 loop spans 14 amino acids. V lost 4 bases and J lost 6, with 18 bases in between. The CDR3, as DNA: TGCAGCGTTGGTTCGGGCAGGGTTTGGGATGGCTACACCTTC. Translated: CSVGSGRVWDGYTF.

About this clonotype: A much larger clone lies one base from this, so it may be a read error. The chain combines TRBV29-1 with TRBJ2-7, with D hard to call. The V gene's germline CDR1 is SQVTM and CDR2 ANQGSEA. This CDR3 comprises 11 residues. CDR3 coding DNA: TGCAGCGTGGAACAGAACTACGAGCAGTGCTTC. As protein: CSVEQNYEQCF.

Points on this clonotype: The junction does not match germline at one end; this may be a read error. The chain joins TRBV5-5 to TRBJ2-2; D is perhaps TRBD2 (5 bases). CDR3 size: 14 residues. Germline assignment: CDR1 SGHKS and CDR2 YYEKEE (reference sequence). CDR3 sequence (DNA): TGTGCCAGCAGCTTGGGAACTAACACCGGGGAGATGTTTTTT. Protein product: CASSLGTNTGEMFF.

This clonotype was detected many times. The V call is TRBV11-2, the J call TRBJ2-2; TRBD2 is a possible D gene (5 bases). Deletions cut 0 bases from V and 5 bases from J, with 13 bases between. The CDR3 consists of 16 residues. The germline V gene encodes CDR1 SGHAT and CDR2 FQNNGV. DNA for the CDR3: TGTGCCAGCAGCTTAGATAGTTCGTGGGAGACCGGGGAGCTGTTTTTT. Its protein is CASSLDSSWETGELFF.

A note on this clonotype: A read error is likely, as this CDR3 ends without the conserved phenylalanine or tryptophan. The chain recombines TRBV10-3 with TRBJ2-3; D is possibly TRBD1 (6 bases). The length of the CDR3 is 17 residues. Per the germline V gene, CDR1 is ENHRY and CDR2 is SYGVKD. V lost 4 bases and J 0 bases, leaving 17 bases between the germline ends. In DNA, the CDR3 is TGTGCCATCAGTGCTGGGGGCCCGAGCATAAGCACAGATACGCAGTATTCT. It is translated as CAISAGGPSISTDTQYS.

Note on this clonotype: A read error may account for a junction end that differs from germline. The chain is built from TRBV10-3 and TRBJ1-1, with TRBD1 as a possible D gene (5 bases). Germline CDR1 and CDR2: ENHRY and SYGVKD. The CDR3 runs 15 residues. CDR3 protein: CAISEMGGIITRAIF. DNA for the CDR3: TGTGCCATCAGTGAGATGGGAGGGATCATAACCAGGGCTATCTTT.

The CDR3 reads CASSPFGGSYYEQYF. The CDR3 region has the DNA TGTGCCAGCAGCCCCTTTGGCGGGAGCTATTACGAGCAGTACTTC. The chain employs TRBV11-2 and TRBJ2-7; the match to TRBD2 covers 7 bases. Unmatched junction bases numbered 11, after V lost 5 bases and J lost 4 bases. The CDR3 length is 15 residues. Germline V gene sequence: CDR1 SGHAT, CDR2 FQNNGV.

This chain links TRBV29-1 with TRBJ2-1, with 7 bases fitting TRBD1. V lost 6 bases, J lost 13 bases, and 18 bases stayed unmatched. Per germline, CDR1 SQVTM and CDR2 ANQGSEA. The CDR3 covers 14 residues. The CDR3 sequence is CSVGQPLRPMSQFF. The CDR3 DNA is TGCAGCGTGGGACAGCCTTTACGTCCAATGAGTCAGTTCTTC.

Notes on this clonotype: Since a much larger clone is just one base distant, this may be a read error. The J gene is TRBJ2-1, the V gene TRBV12-3 or TRBV12-4; TRBD2 agrees at 9 bases. The CDR3 sequence is 13 residues long. CDR3 DNA: TGTGCCAGCTGTTTAGCGGGAGACAATGAGCAGTTCTTC. Amino acids: CASCLAGDNEQFF.

The V call is TRBV12-5, the J call TRBJ2-7, with a possible D match to TRBD1 (5 bases). CDR1 and CDR2 (germline): LGHNT, FRNRAP. V was trimmed by 4 bases and J by 2 bases, leaving 12 bases between them. This CDR3 has 14 residues. This chain's CDR3 is CASGYQGVTYEQYF. In DNA, the CDR3 is TGTGCTAGTGGTTACCAGGGTGTCACCTACGAGCAGTACTTC.

This chain connects TRBV5-1 to TRBJ1-1; D is ambiguous. The CDR3 is made up of 14 amino acids. Between the trimmed V and J ends, which lost 2 bases and 4 bases, there was a span of 12 bases. CDR1 is SGHRS, CDR2 YFSETQ, per germline. The CDR3 bases are TGCGCCAGCAGCTTTGGGGTGAGAGCCACTGAAGCTTTCTTT. It is translated as CASSFGVRATEAFF.

Worth noting for this clonotype: A much larger clonotype is one base distant, so this may be a read error. This likely comes from a read error, as the CDR3 has no conserved phenylalanine or tryptophan at its end. The V call is TRBV4-1, the J call TRBJ1-2; unclear D gene. Germline CDR1 is MGHRA and CDR2 is YSYEKL. This CDR3 is built from 15 residues. Trimming shortened V by 0 bases and J by 4 bases, and 12 bases separated the two germline ends. CDR3 in amino acids: CASSQDIKESYGYTL. The DNA for the CDR3 is TGCGCCAGCAGCCAAGATATTAAAGAGAGCTATGGCTACACCTTA.

The chain has TRBV7-8 and TRBJ2-4; tentatively, D is TRBD1 or TRBD2 (5 bases each). The germline V gene encodes CDR1 SGHVS and CDR2 FQNEAQ. The CDR3 has 13 residues. The V and J ends lost 7 bases and 2 bases respectively, with 9 bases between them. Here the CDR3 reads CASTPGPKNIQYF. The CDR3 bases are TGTGCCAGCACCCCGGGACCCAAAAACATTCAGTACTTC.

This clonotype has more than one count but fewer than ten. The chain joins TRBV7-9 to TRBJ2-3, with 10 bases that match TRBD2. In germline, CDR1 is SEHNR, CDR2 FQNEAQ (reference sequence). This CDR3 has 15 residues. With 5 bases clipped from V and 6 bases from J, the junction kept 8 bases outside the gene matches. DNA of the CDR3: TGTGCCAGCAGCCCAGGCCTAGCGGGAGTTGATACGCAGTATTTT. Its protein is CASSPGLAGVDTQYF.

The rearrangement joins TRBV29-1 to TRBJ2-5; 7 positions agree with TRBD2. With V trimmed by 7 bases and J by 1 base, 12 bases remained unmatched. The CDR3 totals 15 residues. Germline V gene data show CDR1 as SQVTM and CDR2 as ANQGSEA. The CDR3 loop is CSAAGGGVFQETQYF. CDR3 coding DNA: TGCAGCGCTGCCGGGGGAGGGGTCTTCCAAGAGACCCAGTACTTC.

About this clonotype itself: One junction end does not reproduce the germline sequence, and a read error may be involved. The chain couples TRBV29-1 to TRBJ1-1, with TRBD1 identical over 9 bases. CDR1 and CDR2 from the germline V gene are SQVTM and ANQGSEA. The CDR3 contains 14 residues. CDR3 sequence (DNA): TGCAGCGCCGGGACAGGGTACAAGAACGCTGAAGCTTTCTTT. Residues: CSAGTGYKNAEAFF.

On this clonotype itself: A read error may be the cause here, since a much bigger clone is one base away. The J gene is TRBJ2-3, the V gene TRBV6-5; D may be TRBD2 (6 bases). Trimming pared 2 bases from V and 6 bases from J, leaving 18 bases between. Germline assignment: CDR1 MNHEY and CDR2 SVGAGI. There are 16 residues in the CDR3. This chain's CDR3 is CASSYRATTGVDTQYF. DNA of the CDR3: TGTGCCAGCAGTTACCGAGCAACTACGGGGGTCGATACGCAGTATTTT.

Regarding this clonotype: A much larger clonotype is one base distant, so this may be a read error. The rearrangement links TRBV12-3 or TRBV12-4 to TRBJ2-1; 7 bases are a match to TRBD1. CDR3 length: 15 amino acids. The CDR3 bases are TGTGCCAGCAGCTCCTCCGACAGGGCCAACAATGCGCAGTTCTTC. It is translated as CASSSSDRANNAQFF.

A remark on this clonotype: This could be a read error, since a much larger clone is one nucleotide away. This chain links TRBV29-1 with TRBJ2-4, with D possibly matching TRBD1 (6 bases). Germline V gene sequence: CDR1 SQVTM, CDR2 ANQGSEA. This CDR3 is built from 13 residues. CDR3 in DNA: TGCACCGTGGACAGTTCAGCCAAAAACATTCAGTACTTC. As protein: CTVDSSAKNIQYF.

The table lists this clonotype with many counts. The gene calls are TRBV5-5 and TRBJ2-2; no definite D call. Germline V gene lookup returns CDR1 SGHKS and CDR2 YYEKEE (reference sequence). This CDR3 comprises 13 residues. V was pared by 4 bases and J by 0 bases, with 4 bases between. The CDR3: CASSRPNTGELFF. In DNA form, the CDR3 reads TGTGCCAGCAGCCGACCGAACACCGGGGAGCTGTTTTTT.

This clonotype was counted between two and nine times. The chain combines TRBV6-5 with TRBJ2-6, with no clear D. The CDR3 is made up of 14 amino acids. CDR1 is MNHEY, CDR2 SVGAGI, per germline. Trimming left V 8 bases short and J 0 bases short, with 8 bases between. The CDR3 protein is CASGRSSGANVLTF. The CDR3 bases are TGTGCCAGCGGACGGAGCTCTGGGGCCAACGTCCTGACTTTC.

This clonotype was seen at least ten times. The chain is built from TRBV6-2 or TRBV6-3 and TRBJ2-3, with 10 bases that match TRBD2. This CDR3 comprises 15 residues. Germline values: CDR1 MNHEY, CDR2 SVGEGT. Trimming removed 6 bases from V and 0 bases from J; junction bases left unmatched: 3. CDR3 amino acids: CASRSSGRSTDTQYF. DNA for the CDR3: TGTGCCAGCAGGAGTAGCGGGAGGAGCACAGATACGCAGTATTTT.

As to this clonotype: A much bigger clone sits one base away, suggesting this may be a read error. The rearrangement uses TRBV12-3 or TRBV12-4 and TRBJ1-1; TRBD1 is a possible D gene (6 bases). The CDR3 has 14 residues. The CDR3 region is CASSPRGTNTEALF. CDR3 DNA: TGTGCCAGCAGTCCCAGGGGAACTAACACTGAAGCTCTCTTT.

Of note for this clonotype: Compared with germline, one end of the junction differs, possibly owing to a read error. The chain carries TRBV4-1 and TRBJ2-7; 10 positions match TRBD1. Germline CDR1 and CDR2: MGHRA and YSYEKL. The CDR3 totals 12 residues. CDR3 DNA sequence: TGCCCCAGCAAGGGGACAGGGGAAGAGCAGTACTTC. Amino acids: CPSKGTGEEQYF.

In the case of this clonotype: This may be a read error, as it is one base from a much larger clone. CDR3 bases: TGTGCCAGCAGCTTAGGGGGAACAGGGGGTACGGCTTTCTTT. Translating it yields CASSLGGTGGTAFF. V is TRBV7-9 and J is TRBJ1-1, with 8 bases that match TRBD1. This CDR3 has 14 residues. The germline V gene has CDR1 SEHNR and CDR2 FQNEAQ (reference sequence). V lost 1 base, J lost 11 bases, and 9 bases stayed unmatched.

The rearrangement links TRBV6-2 or TRBV6-3 to TRBJ2-7, with D tentatively TRBD2 (5 bases). Germline CDR1 and CDR2: MNHEY and SVGEGT. This CDR3 has 15 amino acids. V lost 5 bases and J lost 2, with 16 bases in between. CDR3: CASSPRLSWTYEQYF. Written as DNA, the CDR3 is TGTGCCAGCAGTCCAAGACTATCGTGGACCTACGAGCAGTACTTC.

This clonotype was seen a single time. The V and J genes are TRBV11-2 and TRBJ2-3; D might be TRBD2 (5 bases). Trimming removed 5 bases at V and 6 bases at J, with 12 bases between. This CDR3 is 13 amino acids long. Germline CDR1 SGHAT, CDR2 FQNNGV. CDR3 protein: CASSLRGGDTQYF. Here the CDR3 DNA reads TGTGCCAGCAGCCTAAGAGGAGGCGATACGCAGTATTTT.

As to this clonotype: One base away lies a much larger clone, so this may be a sequencing read error. Here the CDR3 reads CTAMREVNTGELFF. For the CDR3, the DNA is TGCACCGCTATGCGGGAGGTGAACACCGGGGAGCTGTTTTTT. The chain has TRBV29-1 and TRBJ2-2; TRBD2 matches at 8 bases. This CDR3 has 14 amino acids. Germline values: CDR1 SQVTM, CDR2 ANQGSEA.

Remarks on this clonotype: A read error may account for a junction end that differs from germline. The chain uses TRBV7-9 and TRBJ2-2; TRBD2 aligns across 10 bases. The CDR3 totals 16 residues. Germline lookup yields CDR1 SEHNR and CDR2 FQNEAQ (reference sequence). The DNA for the CDR3 is TGTGCCAGCACAAAGACCGGGACTAGCGTAACCGGGGAGCAGTTTTTT. Amino acids: CASTKTGTSVTGEQFF.